This note documents a single T cell receptor beta chain sequence. Its antigen remains unknown. Germline V gene sequence: CDR1 MNHNS, CDR2 SASEGT. The V and J ends lost 6 bases and 5 bases, in that order; junction bases with no gene match: 9. This CDR3 has 15 amino acids. This sample is part of a study of cytomegalovirus exposure and HLA in healthy donors. PCR was performed using 60 Vbeta and 13 Jbeta primers. Assay: immunoSEQ multiplex PCR; the TCRdb copy retains only in-frame clones and omits some. The sample yields approximately 85,000 clones, roughly 78% seen once. Notes on the study in general: Reportedly, cytomegalovirus status was diagnosed with high sensitivity and specificity. In a later analysis, compared with equally common non-associated chains, HLA-associated beta chains were more expanded.

The sequenced material came from PBMCs. This chain links TRBV6-1 with TRBJ2-3, with TRBD1 matching over 9 bases. This TCR came from a man aged 25-45 years in good health and CMV-seronegative. Here the CDR3 DNA reads TGTGCCAGCAGCAGGGGACAGGGTATTGGAGATACGCAGTATTTT. Translation: CASSRGQGIGDTQYF.